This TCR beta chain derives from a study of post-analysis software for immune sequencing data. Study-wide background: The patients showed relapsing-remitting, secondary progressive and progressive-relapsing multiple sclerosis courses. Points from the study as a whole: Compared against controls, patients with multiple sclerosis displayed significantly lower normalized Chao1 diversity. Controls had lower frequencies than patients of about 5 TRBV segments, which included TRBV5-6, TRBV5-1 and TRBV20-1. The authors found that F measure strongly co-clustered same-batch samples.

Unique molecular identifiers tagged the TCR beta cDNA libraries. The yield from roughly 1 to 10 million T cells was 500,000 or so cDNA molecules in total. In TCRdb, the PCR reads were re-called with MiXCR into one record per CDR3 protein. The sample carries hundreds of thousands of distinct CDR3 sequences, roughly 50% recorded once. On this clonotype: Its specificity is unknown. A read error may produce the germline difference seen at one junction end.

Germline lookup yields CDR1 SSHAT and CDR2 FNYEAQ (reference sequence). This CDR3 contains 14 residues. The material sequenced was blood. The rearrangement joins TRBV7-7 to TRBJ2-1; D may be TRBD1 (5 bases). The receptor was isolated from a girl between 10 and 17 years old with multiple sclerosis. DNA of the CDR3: TGTGCTAGCAGCTCTCACCCAGGGTTTAGTGAGCAGTTCTTC. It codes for CASSSHPGFSEQFF.